This TCR beta chain is from a study of CD8+ T cells in alopecia areata. Treatment defined: oral pan-JAK inhibitor, 5-10 mg twice daily. Lesional scalp punch biopsies and peripheral blood came from alopecia areata patients. The CDR3 is 19 residues long. The study, taken as a whole, reports: Numerous expanded lesional clones remained in scalp and blood during tofacitinib. Mice showed clearer TCR sharing than patients did, a gap that was possibly HLA-related. Clonality in lesional scalp, especially alopecia totalis/universalis, exceeded that of normal scalp.

A note on this clone: As yet, its antigen is unknown.

RNA was extracted and reverse transcribed into cDNA as the sequencing template. Some clones are missing from TCRdb's copy, which holds only in-frame ones; the method was immunoSEQ multiplex PCR. Altogether around 300,000 clones are present, about 60% being singletons, with the ten largest covering around 0.92%. This material consisted of CD4+ T cells sorted from blood, taken around week 54, from a patient treated with tofacitinib. This TCR was sampled from a human donor with alopecia areata. The chain uses TRBV21-1 and TRBJ2-1; the D call of TRBD2 is as the table states it, not checked on the DNA. TRBV21-1 is a pseudogene locus. This CDR3 reads CASSKKGFLGLAKYNEQFF. CDR3 in DNA: TGTGCCAGCAGCAAAAAAGGCTTTTTGGGACTAGCGAAATACAATGAGCAGTTCTTC.